The 16 T cell receptor beta chains below were found in one sample sequenced in a study of shared clonotypes between healthy human individuals. Only in-frame clones appear in the TCRdb table, and some are missing; sequencing was by immunoSEQ multiplex PCR. This table holds around 700,000 clones, more than 70% found once. Sequencing was carried out using memory CD4+ T cells sorted from blood. Subset: CD45RA-negative fraction. These receptors originate from a woman in her 30s in good health.

The chain joins TRBV5-1 to TRBJ2-7; 11 bases are shared with TRBD2. This CDR3 is 17 amino acids long. From germline, CDR1 is SGHRS and CDR2 YFSETQ. The V gene end was trimmed by 5 bases and the J gene end by 0 bases; junction bases not matched to a gene: 10. CDR3 nucleotide sequence: TGCGCCAGCAGAGGTAGCGGGAGGGATACTACCTCCTACGAGCAGTACTTC. Translating it yields CASRGSGRDTTSYEQYF.

The CDR3 DNA sequence: TGTGCCAGCAGTCCCTGGGGACAGAATGAAAAACTGTTTTTT. The encoded protein is CASSPWGQNEKLFF. The chain links TRBV27 to TRBJ1-4; 7 bases fit TRBD1. Germline CDR1 is MNHEY and CDR2 is SMNVEV (reference sequence). Losses at the gene ends were 5 bases for V and 5 bases for J; bases not matched to a gene: 5. This CDR3 has 14 amino acids.

The rearrangement uses TRBV21-1 and TRBJ1-5. TRBV21-1 represents a pseudogene. CDR3 length: 13 amino acids. The DNA of the CDR3 is TGTGCCACCAGATTGGGGGGGAGACAGCCCCAGCATTTT. Protein: CATRLGGRQPQHF.

This clone appeared a few times. The chain uses TRBV11-2 and TRBJ1-5; the D gene is possibly TRBD1 (5 bases). CDR3 size: 17 residues. Trimming stripped 4 bases from V and 0 bases from J, with 16 bases between. Germline-derived CDR1 and CDR2 are SGHAT and FQNNGV. The CDR3 bases are TGTGCCAGCAGCTCCCGGGACGGCTCCAATAGCAATCAGCCCCAGCATTTT. Amino acids: CASSSRDGSNSNQPQHF. Full variable domain (remainder filled in from reference TRBV11-2 and TRBJ1-5): EAGVAQSPRYKIIEKRQSVAFWCNPISGHATLYWYQQILGQGPKLLIQFQNNGVVDDSQLPKDRFSAERLKGVDSTLKIQPAKLEDSAVYLCASSSRDGSNSNQPQHFGDGTRLSIL.

As DNA, the CDR3 is TGTGCCAGCAGTACGGGGACTAGCGGGACCAACGAGCAGTACTTC. Translating gives CASSTGTSGTNEQYF. This chain uses TRBV6-6 with TRBJ2-7; 13 bases map to TRBD2. The germline gives CDR1 MNHNY, CDR2 SVGAGI (reference sequence). The CDR3 is made up of 15 amino acids. Losses at the gene ends were 5 bases for V and 5 bases for J; bases not matched to a gene: 6.

V is TRBV30 and J is TRBJ2-4; no firm D call. CDR3 size: 14 residues. Between the trimmed V and J ends, which lost 6 bases and 1 base, there was a span of 13 bases. The germline gives CDR1 GTSNPN, CDR2 SVGIG (reference sequence). The CDR3 coding sequence is TGTGCCTGCAAACCGAACTCGGCCAAAAACATTCAGTACTTC. Protein sequence: CACKPNSAKNIQYF. Complete variable domain (other parts from reference TRBV30 and TRBJ2-4): SQTIHQWPATLVQPVGSPLSLECTVEGTSNPNLYWYRQAAGRGLQLLFYSVGIGQISSEVPQNLSASRPQDRQFILSSKKLLLSDSGFYLCACKPNSAKNIQYFGAGTRLSVL.

The chain couples TRBV28 to TRBJ1-1; D is undetermined. The CDR3 is 13 residues long. V lost 3 bases and J 4 bases, leaving 9 bases between the germline ends. Looked up from germline, CDR1 is MDHEN and CDR2 is SYDVKM. CDR3 DNA: TGTGCCAGCAGTTTGATCCTGGCCACTGAAGCTTTCTTT. Its protein is CASSLILATEAFF.

This clone occurred once. The V gene is TRBV19, the J gene TRBJ2-1; 8 bases map to TRBD1. This CDR3 is built from 15 residues. Looked up from germline, CDR1 is LNHDA and CDR2 is SQIVND (reference sequence). V trimming: 5 bases; J trimming: 6 bases; junction bases outside the gene matches: 9. The CDR3 DNA sequence: TGTGCCAGTAGTGTCGGGACAGGTTTTTTCAATGAGCAGTTCTTC. Protein: CASSVGTGFFNEQFF.

The J gene is TRBJ2-7, the V gene TRBV29-1, with TRBD2 matching 14 bases. The trim removed 7 bases at V and 5 bases at J, leaving 4 bases unmatched. Germline CDR1 SQVTM, CDR2 ANQGSEA. The CDR3 sequence is 13 residues long. The CDR3 here is CSAGLAGANEQYF. As DNA, the CDR3 is TGCAGCGCGGGACTAGCGGGAGCTAACGAGCAGTACTTC.

Only one count was recorded for this clone. This chain connects TRBV2 to TRBJ1-5; D is ambiguous. This CDR3 is 13 amino acids long. Looked up from germline, CDR1 is SNHLY and CDR2 is FYNNEI. The germline V and J ends were trimmed by 5 bases and 2 bases, with 7 bases remaining between them. This chain's CDR3 is CASSSEGNQPQHF. CDR3 DNA sequence: TGTGCCAGCAGTAGCGAAGGCAATCAGCCCCAGCATTTT.

This clone was seen at least ten times. The chain links TRBV27 to TRBJ1-1; 7 bases are shared with TRBD1. The CDR3 consists of 17 residues. The germline V gene encodes CDR1 MNHEY and CDR2 SMNVEV (reference sequence). J lost 1 base, V lost 3 bases, and 11 bases had no gene match. CDR3 nucleotide sequence: TGTGCCAGCAGTTTCCGCCCATACAGGGGCGCGAACACTGAAGCTTTCTTT. Amino acids: CASSFRPYRGANTEAFF.

The genes are TRBV7-2 and TRBJ2-5; D assignment may be TRBD1 or TRBD2 (6 bases each). V was trimmed by 6 bases and J by 5 bases, leaving 19 bases between them. The CDR3 length is 15 residues. The V gene's germline CDR1 is SGHTA and CDR2 FQGNSA. The CDR3 region is CASSPNTGARETQYF. The DNA of the CDR3 is TGTGCCAGCAGTCCTAACACGGGGGCCAGGGAGACCCAGTACTTC.

The rearrangement uses TRBV6-5 and TRBJ2-7, with TRBD1 matching over 8 bases. The CDR3 length is 15 residues. The V gene end was trimmed by 2 bases and the J gene end by 5 bases; junction bases not matched to a gene: 8. From germline, CDR1 is MNHEY and CDR2 SVGAGI. CDR3 DNA sequence: TGTGCCAGCAGTTACACGGACAGGGAATCCCACGAGCAGTACTTC. It specifies CASSYTDRESHEQYF.

The rearrangement uses TRBV27 and TRBJ2-7, with 7 bases identical to TRBD1. The germline V gene has CDR1 MNHEY and CDR2 SMNVEV (reference sequence). This CDR3 is 15 amino acids long. V gave up 5 bases and J gave up 1 base; unmatched junction bases: 8. The CDR3, as DNA: TGTGCCAGCAGTAAGAATTGGGACAGTTCCTACGAGCAGTACTTC. Translation gives CASSKNWDSSYEQYF.

The rearrangement links TRBV28 to TRBJ1-2; 7 nucleotides align to TRBD1. Germline lookup yields CDR1 MDHEN and CDR2 SYDVKM. V was clipped by 6 bases and J by 1 base; unmatched bases: 2. CDR3 length: 13 residues. The DNA for the CDR3 is TGTGCCAGCAGGGGACAGTATAACTATGGCTACACCTTC. Protein sequence: CASRGQYNYGYTF.

This rearrangement joins TRBV2 to TRBJ2-7; D remains ambiguous. The CDR3 length is 15 residues. The V and J ends lost 4 bases and 1 base respectively, with 14 bases between them. Germline assignment: CDR1 SNHLY and CDR2 FYNNEI. CDR3 nucleotide sequence: TGTGCCAGCAGTGCCGCGAGAGACCGGTCCTACGAGCAGTACTTC. This sequence encodes CASSAARDRSYEQYF.